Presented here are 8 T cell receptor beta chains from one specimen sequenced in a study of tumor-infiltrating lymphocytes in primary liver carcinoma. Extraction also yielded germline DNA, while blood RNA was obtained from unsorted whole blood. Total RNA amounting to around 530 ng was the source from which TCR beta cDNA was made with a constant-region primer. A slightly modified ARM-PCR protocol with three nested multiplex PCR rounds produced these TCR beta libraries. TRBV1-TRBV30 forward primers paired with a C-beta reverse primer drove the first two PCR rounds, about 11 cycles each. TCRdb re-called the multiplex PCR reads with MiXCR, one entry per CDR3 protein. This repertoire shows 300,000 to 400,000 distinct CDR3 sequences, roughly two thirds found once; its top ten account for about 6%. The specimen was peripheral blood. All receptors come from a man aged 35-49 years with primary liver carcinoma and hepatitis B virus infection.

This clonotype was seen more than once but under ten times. CDR3 coding DNA: TGTGCCAGGAGCCTACCCACCGGGGAGCTGTTTTTT. Translation gives CARSLPTGELFF. The rearrangement uses TRBV6-2 or TRBV6-3 and TRBJ2-2; D is unresolved. Germline V gene sequence: CDR1 MNHEY, CDR2 SVGEGT. Trimming took off 9 bases at V and 4 bases at J, with 9 bases between the two ends. There are 12 residues in the CDR3.

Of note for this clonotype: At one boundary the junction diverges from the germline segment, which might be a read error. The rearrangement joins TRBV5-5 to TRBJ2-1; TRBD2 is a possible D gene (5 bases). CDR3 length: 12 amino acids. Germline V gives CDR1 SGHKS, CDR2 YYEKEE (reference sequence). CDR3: CASRSGYNDQFF. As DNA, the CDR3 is TGTGCCAGCAGGAGCGGATACAATGATCAGTTCTTC.

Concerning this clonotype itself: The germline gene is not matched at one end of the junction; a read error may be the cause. CDR3 coding DNA: TGTGTCAGCAGCTCGCTAGCGGGAGGATGGAATGAGCGGTTCTTC. It translates to CVSSSLAGGWNERFF. The V and J genes are TRBV11-2 and TRBJ2-1, with 11 bases identical to TRBD2. CDR1 SGHAT and CDR2 FQNNGV come from the germline V gene. The CDR3 runs to 15 residues.

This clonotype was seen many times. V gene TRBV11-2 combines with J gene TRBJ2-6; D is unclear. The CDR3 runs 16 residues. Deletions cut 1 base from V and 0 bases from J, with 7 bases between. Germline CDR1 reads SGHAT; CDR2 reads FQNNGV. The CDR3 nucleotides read TGTGCCAGCAGCTTAGGCTCCCTCTCTGGGGCCAACGTCCTGACTTTC. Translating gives CASSLGSLSGANVLTF. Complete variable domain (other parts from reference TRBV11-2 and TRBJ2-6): EAGVAQSPRYKIIEKRQSVAFWCNPISGHATLYWYQQILGQGPKLLIQFQNNGVVDDSQLPKDRFSAERLKGVDSTLKIQPAKLEDSAVYLCASSLGSLSGANVLTFGAGSRLTVL.

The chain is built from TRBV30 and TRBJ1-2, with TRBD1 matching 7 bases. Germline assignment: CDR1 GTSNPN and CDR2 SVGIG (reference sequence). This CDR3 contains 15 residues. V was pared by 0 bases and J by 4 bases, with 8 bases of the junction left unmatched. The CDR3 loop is CAWSVGGGNSYGYTF. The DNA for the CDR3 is TGTGCCTGGAGTGTAGGGGGCGGAAATTCCTATGGCTACACCTTC.

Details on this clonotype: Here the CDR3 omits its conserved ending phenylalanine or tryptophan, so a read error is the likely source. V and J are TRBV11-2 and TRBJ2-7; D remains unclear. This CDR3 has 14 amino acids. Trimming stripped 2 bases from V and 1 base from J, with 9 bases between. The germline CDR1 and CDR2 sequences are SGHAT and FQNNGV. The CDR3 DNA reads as TGTGCCAGCAGCTTACTCGAGGAGTCCTACGAGCAGTACTCC. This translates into CASSLLEESYEQYS.

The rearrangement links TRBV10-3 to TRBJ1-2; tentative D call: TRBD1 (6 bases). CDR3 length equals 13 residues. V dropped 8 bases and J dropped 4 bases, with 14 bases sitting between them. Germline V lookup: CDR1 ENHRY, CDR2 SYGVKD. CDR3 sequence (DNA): TGTGCCATCGCCGCGGGAGGGGGCTATGGCTACACCTTC. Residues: CAIAAGGGYGYTF.

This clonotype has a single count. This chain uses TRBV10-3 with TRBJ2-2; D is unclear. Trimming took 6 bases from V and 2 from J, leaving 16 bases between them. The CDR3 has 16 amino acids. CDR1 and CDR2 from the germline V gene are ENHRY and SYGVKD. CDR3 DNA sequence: TGTGCCATCAGCAACGCCCTTGTTTTTAACACCGGGGAGCTGTTTTTT. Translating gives CAISNALVFNTGELFF.